At least ten counts were recorded for the clone carrying this T cell receptor (beta chain). Its antigen is as yet unknown. This CDR3 is built from 14 residues. Germline loops: CDR1 WSHSY, CDR2 SAAADI. The V and J ends lost 6 bases and 1 base respectively, with 12 bases between them. TCRdb reanalysed the 5' RACE reads using MiXCR and keeps one entry per CDR3 protein. The sample includes under 60,000 distinct CDR3 sequences, 3% to 4% seen only once; the top ten take about 6%. The sample comes from a study of neurological immune-mediated disorders. Study-wide points: Among expanded clones, no CDR3 amino acid sequences were shared across subjects, a pattern suggesting private repertoires in all groups. Phylogenetic grouping placed 18 of 34 multiple sclerosis patients' repertoires in one related-CDR3 cluster, a possible signature.

The unsorted libraries had their origin in 2 million PBMCs stored at -80 C. The clonotype was recovered from a middle-aged man with multiple sclerosis. The sample comprised PBMCs. The chain joins TRBV10-2 to TRBJ2-5, with TRBD1 as a possible D gene (5 bases). The CDR3 here is CASRASGIQETQYF. CDR3 DNA sequence: TGCGCCAGCAGGGCTTCAGGGATCCAAGAGACCCAGTACTTC.